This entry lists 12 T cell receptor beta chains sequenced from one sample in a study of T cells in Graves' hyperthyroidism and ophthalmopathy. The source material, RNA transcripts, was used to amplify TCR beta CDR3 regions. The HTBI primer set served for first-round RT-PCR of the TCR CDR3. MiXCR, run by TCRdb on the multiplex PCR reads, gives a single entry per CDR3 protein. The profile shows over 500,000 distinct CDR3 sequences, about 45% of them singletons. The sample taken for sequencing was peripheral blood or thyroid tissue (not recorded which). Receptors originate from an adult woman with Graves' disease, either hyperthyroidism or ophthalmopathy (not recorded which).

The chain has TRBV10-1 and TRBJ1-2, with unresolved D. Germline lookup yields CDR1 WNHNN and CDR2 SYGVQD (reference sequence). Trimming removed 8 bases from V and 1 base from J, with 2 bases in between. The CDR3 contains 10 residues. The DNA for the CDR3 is TGCGCCAGCCTTAACTATGGCTACACCTTC. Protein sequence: CASLNYGYTF.

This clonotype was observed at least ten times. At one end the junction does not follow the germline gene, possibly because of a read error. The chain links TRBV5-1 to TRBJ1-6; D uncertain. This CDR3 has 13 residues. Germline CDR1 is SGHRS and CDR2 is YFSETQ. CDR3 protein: CASSLEGNSPLHF. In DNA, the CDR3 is TGTGCCAGCAGCTTAGAAGGGAATTCACCCCTCCACTTT.

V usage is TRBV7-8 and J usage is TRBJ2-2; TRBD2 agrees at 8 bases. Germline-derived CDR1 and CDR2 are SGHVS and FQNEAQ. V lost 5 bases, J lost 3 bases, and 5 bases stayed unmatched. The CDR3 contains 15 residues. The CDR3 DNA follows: TGTGCCAGCAGCATGCGAGCGGGAGACACCGGGGAGCTGTTTTTT. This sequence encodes CASSMRAGDTGELFF. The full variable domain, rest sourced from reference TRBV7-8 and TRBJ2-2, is GAGVSQSPRYKVAKRGQDVALRCDPISGHVSLFWYQQALGQGPEFLTYFQNEAQLDKSGLPSDRFFAERPEGSVSTLKIQRTQQEDSAVYLCASSMRAGDTGELFFGEGSRLTVL.

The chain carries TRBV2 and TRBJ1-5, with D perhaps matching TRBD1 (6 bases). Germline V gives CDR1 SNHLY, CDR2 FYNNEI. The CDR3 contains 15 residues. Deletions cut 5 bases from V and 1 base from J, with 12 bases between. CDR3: CASSKDRSSNQPQHF. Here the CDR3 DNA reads TGTGCCAGCAGTAAAGACAGGAGCAGCAATCAGCCCCAGCATTTT.

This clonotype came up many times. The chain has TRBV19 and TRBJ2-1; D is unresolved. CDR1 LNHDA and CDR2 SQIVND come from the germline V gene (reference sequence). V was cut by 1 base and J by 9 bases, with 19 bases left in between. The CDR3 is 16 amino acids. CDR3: CASSIGGGRHRLEQFF. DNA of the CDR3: TGTGCCAGTAGTATAGGTGGCGGTAGACATCGCCTTGAGCAGTTCTTC.

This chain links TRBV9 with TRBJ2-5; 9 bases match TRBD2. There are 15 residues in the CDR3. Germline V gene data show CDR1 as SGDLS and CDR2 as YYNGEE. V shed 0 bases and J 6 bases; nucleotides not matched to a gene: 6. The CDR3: CASSVGSGSAQTQYF. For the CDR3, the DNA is TGTGCCAGCAGCGTAGGTAGCGGGAGTGCACAGACCCAGTACTTC.

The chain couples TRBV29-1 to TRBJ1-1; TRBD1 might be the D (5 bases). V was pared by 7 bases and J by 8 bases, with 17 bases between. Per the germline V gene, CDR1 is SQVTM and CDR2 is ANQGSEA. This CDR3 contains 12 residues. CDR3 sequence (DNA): TGCAGCGCCACGTCGGGGGAAAGAGAAGCTTTCTTT. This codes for CSATSGEREAFF.

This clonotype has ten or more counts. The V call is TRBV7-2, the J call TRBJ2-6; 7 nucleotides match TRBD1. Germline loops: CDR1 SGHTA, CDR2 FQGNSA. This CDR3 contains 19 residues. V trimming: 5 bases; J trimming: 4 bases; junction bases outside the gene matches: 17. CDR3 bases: TGTGCCAGCAGCGCGAAGACAGGGAAGGCCCTTTCCGGGGCCAACGTCCTGACTTTC. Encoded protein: CASSAKTGKALSGANVLTF. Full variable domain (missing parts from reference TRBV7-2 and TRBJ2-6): GAGVSQSPSNKVTEKGKDVELRCDPISGHTALYWYRQSLGQGLEFLIYFQGNSAPDKSGLPSDRFSAERTGGSVSTLTIQRTQQEDSAVYLCASSAKTGKALSGANVLTFGAGSRLTVL.

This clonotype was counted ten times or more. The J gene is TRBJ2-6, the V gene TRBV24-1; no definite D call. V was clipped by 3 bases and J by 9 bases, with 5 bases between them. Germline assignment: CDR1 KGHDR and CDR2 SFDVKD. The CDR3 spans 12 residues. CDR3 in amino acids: CATSDTFNVLTF. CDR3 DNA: TGTGCCACCAGTGATACCTTCAACGTCCTGACTTTC.

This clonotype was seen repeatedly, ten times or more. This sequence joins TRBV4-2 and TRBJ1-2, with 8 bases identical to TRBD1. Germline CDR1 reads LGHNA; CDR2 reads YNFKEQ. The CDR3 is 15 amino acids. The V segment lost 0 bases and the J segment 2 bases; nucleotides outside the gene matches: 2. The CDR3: CASSQDRTGNYGYTF. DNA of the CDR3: TGTGCCAGCAGCCAAGATAGGACAGGGAACTATGGCTACACCTTC.

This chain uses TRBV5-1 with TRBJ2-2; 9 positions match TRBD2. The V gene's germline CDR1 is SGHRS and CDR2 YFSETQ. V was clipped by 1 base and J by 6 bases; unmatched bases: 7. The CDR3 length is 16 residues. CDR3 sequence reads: CASSLREVAGAGELFF. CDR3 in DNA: TGCGCCAGCAGCTTGAGGGAGGTAGCGGGAGCCGGGGAGCTGTTTTTT.

The CDR3 is CASSIRQGFDGYTF. CDR3 nucleotides: TGTGCCAGCAGCATAAGACAGGGATTCGATGGCTACACCTTC. The rearrangement joins TRBV10-3 to TRBJ1-2; 7 bases align to TRBD1. The CDR3 extends over 14 amino acids. Looked up from germline, CDR1 is ENHRY and CDR2 is SYGVKD. With 10 bases clipped from V and 6 bases from J, the junction kept 14 bases outside the gene matches.